What follows are 20 T cell receptor beta chains derived from one specimen sequenced in a study of identical twins. Each CDR3 protein is one row after TCRdb ran MiXCR on the 5' RACE reads. The sample lists 1.5 million to 2 million distinct CDR3 sequences; around a third were seen once. The sample consisted of cord blood. The receptors derive from a newborn girl in good health.

There are many counts of this clonotype. V gene TRBV28 combines with J gene TRBJ2-5, with 9 bases matching TRBD1. This CDR3 contains 15 residues. J gave up 2 bases and V 4 bases, and 5 bases lay outside the gene matches. Germline CDR1 is MDHEN and CDR2 is SYDVKM. CDR3 loop: CASSSVQGAQETQYF. CDR3 coding DNA: TGTGCCAGCAGTTCGGTACAGGGGGCACAAGAGACCCAGTACTTC. The full variable domain, in which reference TRBV28 and TRBJ2-5 provide the parts outside the CDR3, is DVKVTQSSRYLVKRTGEKVFLECVQDMDHENMFWYRQDPGLGLRLIYFSYDVKMKEKGDIPEGYSVSREKKERFSLILESASTNQTSMYLCASSSVQGAQETQYFGPGTRLLVL.

The chain couples TRBV21-1 to TRBJ2-7; the DNA was not compared with TRBD2, the D call given in the table. TRBV21-1 counts as a pseudogene. CDR3 size: 16 residues. CDR3 sequence reads: CASSKVGPAGAYEQYF. The CDR3 DNA is TGTGCCAGCAGCAAAGTCGGCCCAGCGGGAGCATACGAGCAGTACTTC.

This chain links TRBV5-5 with TRBJ2-4; the D gene is possibly TRBD1 (6 bases). Germline V gene data show CDR1 as SGHKS and CDR2 as YYEKEE (reference sequence). V was shortened by 0 bases and J by 7 bases, with 11 bases between the two germline ends. This CDR3 contains 14 residues. Here the CDR3 reads CASSLGGPGNIQYF. The CDR3 DNA reads as TGTGCCAGCAGCTTGGGGGGGCCAGGGAACATTCAGTACTTC.

This clonotype was seen more than once but under ten times. The junction departs from germline at one end; a sequencing error may be responsible. This chain joins TRBV12-3 or TRBV12-4 and TRBJ2-5; 9 bases fit TRBD1. The CDR3 loop spans 17 amino acids. As DNA, the CDR3 is TGTGCCAACAGTTTAGGGACAGGGCGTTTGAACCAAGAGACCCAGTACTTC. As protein: CANSLGTGRLNQETQYF.

This clonotype was seen only a few times. The V and J genes are TRBV6-6 and TRBJ2-7; D may be TRBD1 (5 bases). Germline V gene sequence: CDR1 MNHNY, CDR2 SVGAGI (reference sequence). V was shortened by 2 bases and J by 2 bases, with 7 bases between the two germline ends. The CDR3 loop spans 13 amino acids. The CDR3 protein is CASSYQGPYEQYF. CDR3 nucleotides: TGTGCCAGCAGTTACCAGGGTCCCTACGAGCAGTACTTC.

The chain employs TRBV20-1 and TRBJ1-5, with D uncertain. V was shortened by 2 bases and J by 4 bases, with 9 bases between the two germline ends. Germline values: CDR1 DFQATT, CDR2 SNEGSKA (reference sequence). The CDR3 is made up of 13 amino acids. This CDR3 is CSARSTRNQPQHF. The CDR3 DNA reads as TGCAGTGCTAGATCGACACGAAATCAGCCCCAGCATTTT.

The chain joins TRBV18 to TRBJ2-2; D not certain. The CDR3 runs to 15 residues. The germline V and J ends were trimmed by 0 bases and 9 bases, with 14 bases remaining between them. Germline-derived CDR1 and CDR2 are KGHSH and LQKENI. CDR3 bases: TGTGCCAGCTCACCACCAAAGGCGAGGCGAAGGGAGCTGTTTTTT. Amino acid sequence: CASSPPKARRRELFF.

J is TRBJ2-1 and V is TRBV5-6; D is possibly TRBD1 or TRBD2 (5 bases each). The V gene's germline CDR1 is SGHDT and CDR2 YYEEEE. Trimming left V 4 bases short and J 14 bases short, with 13 bases between. CDR3 length equals 11 residues. Here the CDR3 DNA reads TGTGCCAGCAGCGTGGGACCGAGCAAGTTCTTC. It yields the protein CASSVGPSKFF.

In regard to this clonotype: The junction shows a germline mismatch at one end, possibly a read error. The rearrangement joins TRBV5-5 to TRBJ1-4; no definite D call. Looked up from germline, CDR1 is SGHKS and CDR2 is YYEKEE (reference sequence). This CDR3 spans 13 amino acids. The CDR3 protein is CVSSSPVGEKLFF. CDR3 nucleotide sequence: TGTGTCAGCAGCTCTCCGGTGGGTGAAAAACTGTTTTTT. Full variable domain (remainder filled in from reference TRBV5-5 and TRBJ1-4): DAGVTQSPTHLIKTRGQQVTLRCSPISGHKSVSWYQQVLGQGPQFIFQYYEKEERGRGNFPDRFSARQFPNYSSELNVNALLLGDSALYLCVSSSPVGEKLFFGSGTQLSVL.

This clonotype appeared a few times. V usage is TRBV12-3 or TRBV12-4 and J usage is TRBJ2-7; 9 bases are shared with TRBD1. There are 14 residues in the CDR3. Trimming at V came to 5 bases and at J to 6 bases, leaving 8 bases not matched to a gene. The CDR3 reads CASSVNRGLGEQYF. DNA of the CDR3: TGTGCCAGCAGTGTAAACAGGGGGCTGGGCGAGCAGTACTTC.

The chain uses TRBV28 and TRBJ2-1; 7 nucleotides line up with TRBD2. This CDR3 contains 15 residues. The V segment lost 4 bases and the J segment 1 base; nucleotides outside the gene matches: 4. CDR1 is MDHEN, CDR2 SYDVKM, per germline. The chain's CDR3 is CASSSLAYSYNEQFF. The CDR3 nucleotides read TGTGCCAGCAGTTCACTAGCGTATTCCTACAATGAGCAGTTCTTC.

The rearrangement joins TRBV20-1 to TRBJ2-1; 10 bases align to TRBD2. This CDR3 region has 17 residues. Per the germline V gene, CDR1 is DFQATT and CDR2 is SNEGSKA (reference sequence). The ends lost 1 base at V and 9 bases at J; junction bases unmatched: 15. Here the CDR3 DNA reads TGCAGTGCTAGAGTGGCAGCGGGGGGGCCCTTCAAAAGTGAGCAGTTCTTC. Its translation is CSARVAAGGPFKSEQFF.

This clonotype was seen a handful of times. The chain couples TRBV7-2 to TRBJ1-6, with D perhaps matching TRBD1 (5 bases). CDR1 and CDR2 from the germline V gene are SGHTA and FQGNSA. The CDR3 has 14 amino acids. V was shortened by 3 bases and J by 8 bases, with 11 bases between the two germline ends. The CDR3 DNA reads as TGTGCCAGCAGCTTTATGACAGCTTATTCACCCCTCCACTTT. Protein: CASSFMTAYSPLHF.

The V and J genes are TRBV6-6 and TRBJ2-6; 8 bases match TRBD2. Germline V lookup: CDR1 MNHNY, CDR2 SVGAGI (reference sequence). This CDR3 contains 19 residues. The V segment lost 7 bases and the J segment 0 bases; nucleotides outside the gene matches: 14. CDR3: CASISRGSGKASGANVLTF. The CDR3 DNA reads as TGTGCCAGCATCTCTCGCGGTAGCGGGAAGGCCTCTGGGGCCAACGTCCTGACTTTC.

The table lists this clonotype with a few counts. The chain uses TRBV28 and TRBJ1-5, with a possible D match to TRBD1 (5 bases). This CDR3 is 16 amino acids long. The V end lost 6 bases, the J end lost 0 bases, and 15 bases lay between the germline ends. The V gene's germline CDR1 is MDHEN and CDR2 SYDVKM. CDR3 sequence reads: CASSPPGLLSNQPQHF. CDR3 sequence (DNA): TGTGCCAGCAGCCCGCCGGGACTCCTTAGCAATCAGCCCCAGCATTTT. Combining the CDR3 with reference TRBV28 and TRBJ1-5 gives the whole variable domain DVKVTQSSRYLVKRTGEKVFLECVQDMDHENMFWYRQDPGLGLRLIYFSYDVKMKEKGDIPEGYSVSREKKERFSLILESASTNQTSMYLCASSPPGLLSNQPQHFGDGTRLSIL.

This CDR3 is CAISGRDRDQPQHF. The CDR3 DNA sequence: TGTGCCATCAGTGGCCGGGACAGGGATCAGCCCCAGCATTTT. The rearrangement joins TRBV10-3 to TRBJ1-5; 9 bases are a match to TRBD1. This CDR3 is 14 amino acids long. V lost 4 bases and J lost 5; bases outside the gene matches: 3. CDR1 and CDR2 from the germline V gene are ENHRY and SYGVKD.

This clonotype was counted between two and nine times. This rearrangement joins TRBV7-2 to TRBJ2-3; TRBD2 aligns across 14 bases. CDR3 length: 17 residues. CDR1 and CDR2 (germline): SGHTA, FQGNSA. V was clipped by 7 bases and J by 5 bases; unmatched bases: 11. In DNA form, the CDR3 reads TGTGCCAGCACCAGAGGGACTAGCGGGGGTTATGGAGATACGCAGTATTTT. This codes for CASTRGTSGGYGDTQYF.

The V and J genes are TRBV20-1 and TRBJ2-6, with unresolved D. The CDR3 is made up of 15 amino acids. Germline V lookup: CDR1 DFQATT, CDR2 SNEGSKA (reference sequence). V lost 2 bases and J 0 bases, leaving 8 bases between the germline ends. The CDR3 spells CSARSGNSGANVLTF. CDR3 nucleotides: TGCAGTGCTAGATCTGGGAACTCTGGGGCCAACGTCCTGACTTTC.

This clonotype was detected only a few times. V is TRBV20-1 and J is TRBJ2-5; TRBD2 is a possible D gene (6 bases). Trimming pared 1 base from V and 1 base from J, leaving 7 bases between. The germline CDR1 and CDR2 sequences are DFQATT and SNEGSKA (reference sequence). The CDR3 covers 13 residues. The CDR3 region has the DNA TGCAGTGCTAGAGTAGCGGTCCAAGAGACCCAGTACTTC. Amino acid sequence: CSARVAVQETQYF.

The V gene is TRBV20-1, the J gene TRBJ2-5, with TRBD2 matching over 9 bases. V lost 3 bases, J lost 11 bases, and 16 bases stayed unmatched. Germline V gene sequence: CDR1 DFQATT, CDR2 SNEGSKA (reference sequence). The CDR3 is made up of 15 amino acids. The CDR3 loop reads CSARKAGGPPHEQYF. The DNA for the CDR3 is TGCAGTGCTAGGAAGGCGGGAGGGCCACCTCATGAGCAGTACTTC.